The clone carrying this T cell receptor beta chain was observed a single time. Its antigen is as yet unknown. The data derive from a study of T cell responses to AZD1222 COVID-19 vaccine. Germline CDR1 reads MNHEY; CDR2 reads SVGAGI. Deletions cut 0 bases from V and 1 base from J, with 6 bases between. The CDR3 runs 14 residues. Using immunoSEQ multiplex PCR, the repertoire was profiled, and TCRdb retains in-frame clones only, with some absent. This sample has more than 140,000 clones, with about nine tenths found just once. Regarding the study as a whole: White British ancestry dominated among donors, who included more females, and clonal diversity was possibly underestimated. Compared with day 0, the breadth and depth of the Spike-specific TCR repertoire rose significantly after two doses of AZD1222. Among spike-specific TCRs, nearly half reportedly target unmutated variant regions.

This specimen was peripheral blood, taken on day 0 of MenACWY control vaccination. The sequence was collected from an adult in good health. The V and J genes are TRBV6-5 and TRBJ1-2; no clear D. The chain's CDR3 is CASSYSKGNYGYTF. The CDR3 DNA sequence: TGTGCCAGCAGTTACTCGAAGGGTAACTATGGCTACACCTTC.